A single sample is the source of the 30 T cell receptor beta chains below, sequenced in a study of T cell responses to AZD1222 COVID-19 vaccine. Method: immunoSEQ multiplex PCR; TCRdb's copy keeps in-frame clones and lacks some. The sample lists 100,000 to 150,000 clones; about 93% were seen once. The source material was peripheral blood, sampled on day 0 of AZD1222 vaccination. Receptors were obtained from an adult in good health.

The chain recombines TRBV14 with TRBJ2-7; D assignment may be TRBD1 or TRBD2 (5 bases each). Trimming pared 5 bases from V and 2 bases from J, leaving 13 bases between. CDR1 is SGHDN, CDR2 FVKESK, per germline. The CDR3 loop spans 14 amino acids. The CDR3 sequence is CASSRDRLTYEQYF. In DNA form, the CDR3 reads TGTGCCAGCAGCAGGGACCGACTAACCTACGAGCAGTACTTC.

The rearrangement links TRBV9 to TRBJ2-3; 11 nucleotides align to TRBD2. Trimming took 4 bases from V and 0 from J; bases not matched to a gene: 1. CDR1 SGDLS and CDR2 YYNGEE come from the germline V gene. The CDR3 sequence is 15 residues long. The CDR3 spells CASSRTSGSTDTQYF. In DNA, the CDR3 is TGTGCCAGCAGCCGGACTAGCGGGAGCACAGATACGCAGTATTTT.

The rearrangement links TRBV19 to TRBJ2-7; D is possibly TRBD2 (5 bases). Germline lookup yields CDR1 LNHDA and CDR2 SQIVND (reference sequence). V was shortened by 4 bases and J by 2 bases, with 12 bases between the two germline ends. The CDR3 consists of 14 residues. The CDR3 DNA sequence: TGTGCCAGTAGTACCCGCCTGGAGGCCTACGAGCAGTACTTC. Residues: CASSTRLEAYEQYF.

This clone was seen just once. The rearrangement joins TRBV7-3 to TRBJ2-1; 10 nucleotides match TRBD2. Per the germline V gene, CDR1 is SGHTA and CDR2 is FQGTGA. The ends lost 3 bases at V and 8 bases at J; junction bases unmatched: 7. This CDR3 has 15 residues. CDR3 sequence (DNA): TGTGCCAGCAGCTTTCGGTCTAGCGGGAGCCATGAGCAGTTCTTC. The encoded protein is CASSFRSSGSHEQFF.

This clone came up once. CDR3 sequence (DNA): TGTGCCAGCAGTGTAAGGACAGGTTACAATGAGCAGTTCTTC. Its translation: CASSVRTGYNEQFF. The chain combines TRBV27 with TRBJ2-1, with 7 bases lining up with TRBD1. This CDR3 comprises 14 residues. In germline, CDR1 is MNHEY, CDR2 SMNVEV (reference sequence). V dropped 5 bases and J dropped 4; count of bases not matched to a gene: 5.

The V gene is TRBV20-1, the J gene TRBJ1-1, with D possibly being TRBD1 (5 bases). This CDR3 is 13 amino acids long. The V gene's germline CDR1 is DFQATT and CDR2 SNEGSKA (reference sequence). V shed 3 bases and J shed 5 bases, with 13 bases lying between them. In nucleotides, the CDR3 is TGCAGTGCTAGTCCGACAGAGAGGACTGAAGCTTTCTTT. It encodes CSASPTERTEAFF.

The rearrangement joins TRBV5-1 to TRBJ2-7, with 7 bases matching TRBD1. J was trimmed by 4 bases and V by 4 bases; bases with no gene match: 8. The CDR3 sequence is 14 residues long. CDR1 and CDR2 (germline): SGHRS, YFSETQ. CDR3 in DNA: TGCGCCAGCAGCAACTCGGGACAGATGTACGAGCAGTACTTC. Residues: CASSNSGQMYEQYF.

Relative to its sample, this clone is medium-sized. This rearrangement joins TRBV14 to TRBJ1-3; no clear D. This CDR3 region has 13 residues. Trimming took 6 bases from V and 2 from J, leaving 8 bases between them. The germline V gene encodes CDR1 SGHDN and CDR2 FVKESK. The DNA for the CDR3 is TGTGCCAGCAGGGGGTTAACTGGAAACACCATATATTTT. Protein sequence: CASRGLTGNTIYF.

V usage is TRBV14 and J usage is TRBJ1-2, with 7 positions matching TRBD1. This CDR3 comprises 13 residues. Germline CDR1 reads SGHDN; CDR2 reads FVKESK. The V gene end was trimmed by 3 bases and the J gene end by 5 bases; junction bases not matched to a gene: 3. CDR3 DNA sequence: TGTGCCAGCAGCCAGGGACAGTCTTATGGCTACACCTTC. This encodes CASSQGQSYGYTF.

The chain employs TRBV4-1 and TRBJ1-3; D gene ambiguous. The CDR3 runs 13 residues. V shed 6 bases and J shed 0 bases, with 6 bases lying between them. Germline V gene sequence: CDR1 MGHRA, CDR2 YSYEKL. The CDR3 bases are TGCGCCAGCAGGGATAACTCTGGAAACACCATATATTTT. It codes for CASRDNSGNTIYF.

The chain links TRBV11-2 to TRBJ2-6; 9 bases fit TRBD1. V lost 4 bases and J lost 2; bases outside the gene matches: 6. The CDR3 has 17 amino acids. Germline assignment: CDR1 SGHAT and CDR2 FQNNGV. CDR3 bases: TGTGCCAGCAGCTGGGGACAGGGTTCTACTGGGGCCAACGTCCTGACTTTC. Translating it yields CASSWGQGSTGANVLTF.

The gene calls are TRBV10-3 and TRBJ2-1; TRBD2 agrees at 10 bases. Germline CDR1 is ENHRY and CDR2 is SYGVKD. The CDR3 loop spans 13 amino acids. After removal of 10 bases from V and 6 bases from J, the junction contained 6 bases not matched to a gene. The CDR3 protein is CASASGSGNEQFF. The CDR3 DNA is TGTGCCAGCGCTAGCGGGAGTGGCAATGAGCAGTTCTTC.

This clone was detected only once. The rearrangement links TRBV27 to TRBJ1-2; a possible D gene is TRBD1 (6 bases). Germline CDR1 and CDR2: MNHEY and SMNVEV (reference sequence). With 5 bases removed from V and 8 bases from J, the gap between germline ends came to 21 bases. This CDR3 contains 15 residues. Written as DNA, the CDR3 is TGTGCCAGCAGTCCTCGACGAACAGGGCTCCGAGGCTACACCTTC. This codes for CASSPRRTGLRGYTF.

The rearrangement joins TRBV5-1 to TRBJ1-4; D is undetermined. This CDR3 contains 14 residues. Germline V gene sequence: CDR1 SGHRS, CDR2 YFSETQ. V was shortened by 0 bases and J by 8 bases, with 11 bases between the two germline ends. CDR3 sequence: CASSLGDSPEKLFF. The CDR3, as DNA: TGCGCCAGCAGCTTGGGAGACTCCCCGGAAAAACTGTTTTTT.

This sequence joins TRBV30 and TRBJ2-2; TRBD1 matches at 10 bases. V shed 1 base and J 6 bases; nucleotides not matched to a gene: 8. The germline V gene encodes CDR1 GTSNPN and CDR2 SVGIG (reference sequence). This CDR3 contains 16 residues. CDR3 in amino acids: CAWSAPGTGAPGELFF. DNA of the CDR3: TGTGCCTGGAGTGCCCCCGGGACAGGGGCACCCGGGGAGCTGTTTTTT.

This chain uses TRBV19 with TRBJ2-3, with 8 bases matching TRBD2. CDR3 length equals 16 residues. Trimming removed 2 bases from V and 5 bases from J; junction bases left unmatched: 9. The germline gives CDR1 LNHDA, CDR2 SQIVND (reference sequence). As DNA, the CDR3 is TGTGCCAGTAGTATAAGAAGCGGGAGTGGTGTAGATACGCAGTATTTT. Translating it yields CASSIRSGSGVDTQYF. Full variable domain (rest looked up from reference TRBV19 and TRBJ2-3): DGGITQSPKYLFRKEGQNVTLSCEQNLNHDAMYWYRQDPGQGLRLIYYSQIVNDFQKGDIAEGYSVSREKKESFPLTVTSAQKNPTAFYLCASSIRSGSGVDTQYFGPGTRLTVL.

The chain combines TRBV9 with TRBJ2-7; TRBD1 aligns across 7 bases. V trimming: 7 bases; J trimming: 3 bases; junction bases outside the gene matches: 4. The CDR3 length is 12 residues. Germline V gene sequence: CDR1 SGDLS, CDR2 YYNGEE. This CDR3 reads CASQGQIYEQYF. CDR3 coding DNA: TGTGCCAGCCAGGGACAGATCTACGAGCAGTACTTC.

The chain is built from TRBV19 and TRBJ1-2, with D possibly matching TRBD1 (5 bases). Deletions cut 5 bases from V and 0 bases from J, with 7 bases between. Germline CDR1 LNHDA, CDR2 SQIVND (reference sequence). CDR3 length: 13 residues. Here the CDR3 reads CASSSGPNYGYTF. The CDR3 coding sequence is TGTGCCAGTAGTTCAGGGCCTAACTATGGCTACACCTTC.

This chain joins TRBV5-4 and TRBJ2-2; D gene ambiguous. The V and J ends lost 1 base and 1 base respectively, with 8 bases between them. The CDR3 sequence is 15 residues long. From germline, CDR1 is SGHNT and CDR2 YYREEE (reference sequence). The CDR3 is CASSLSTENTGELFF. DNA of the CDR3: TGTGCCAGCAGCTTGAGTACAGAGAACACCGGGGAGCTGTTTTTT.

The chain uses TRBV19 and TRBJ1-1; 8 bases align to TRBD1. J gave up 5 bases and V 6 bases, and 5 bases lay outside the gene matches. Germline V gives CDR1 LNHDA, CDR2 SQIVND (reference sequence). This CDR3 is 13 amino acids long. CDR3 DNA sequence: TGTGCCAGTAGAGAGACAGGGGAGACTGAAGCTTTCTTT. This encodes CASRETGETEAFF.

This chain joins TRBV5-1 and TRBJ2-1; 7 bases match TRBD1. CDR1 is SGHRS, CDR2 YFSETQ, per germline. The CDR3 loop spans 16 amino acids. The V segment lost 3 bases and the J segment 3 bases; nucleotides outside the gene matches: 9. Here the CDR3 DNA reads TGCGCCAGCAGCTGGACGACAGGGACCCTCTACAATGAGCAGTTCTTC. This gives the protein CASSWTTGTLYNEQFF.

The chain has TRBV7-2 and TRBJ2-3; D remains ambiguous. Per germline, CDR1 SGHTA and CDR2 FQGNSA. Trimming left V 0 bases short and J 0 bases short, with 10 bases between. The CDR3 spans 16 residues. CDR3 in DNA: TGTGCCAGCAGCTTAGCGCTTGCGGCAAGCACAGATACGCAGTATTTT. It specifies CASSLALAASTDTQYF.

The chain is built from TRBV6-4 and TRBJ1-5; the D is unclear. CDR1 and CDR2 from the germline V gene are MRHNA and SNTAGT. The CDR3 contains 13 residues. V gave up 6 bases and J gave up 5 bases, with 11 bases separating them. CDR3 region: CASSEDGYQPQHF. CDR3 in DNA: TGTGCCAGCAGCGAGGACGGTTATCAGCCCCAGCATTTT.

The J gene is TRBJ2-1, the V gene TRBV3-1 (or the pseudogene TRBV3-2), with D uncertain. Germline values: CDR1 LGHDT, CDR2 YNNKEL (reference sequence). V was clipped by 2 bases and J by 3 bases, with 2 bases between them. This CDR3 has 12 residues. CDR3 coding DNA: TGTGCCAGCAGCCAAAACTACAATGAGCAGTTCTTC. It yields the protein CASSQNYNEQFF.

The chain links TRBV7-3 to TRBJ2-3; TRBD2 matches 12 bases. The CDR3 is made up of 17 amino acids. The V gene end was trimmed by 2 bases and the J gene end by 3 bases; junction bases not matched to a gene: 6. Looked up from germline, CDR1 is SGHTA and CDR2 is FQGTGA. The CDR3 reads CASSLLAGGVATDTQYF. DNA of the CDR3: TGTGCCAGCAGCTTACTAGCGGGAGGGGTTGCGACAGATACGCAGTATTTT. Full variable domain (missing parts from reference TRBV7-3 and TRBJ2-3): GAGVSQTPSNKVTEKGKYVELRCDPISGHTALYWYRQSLGQGPEFLIYFQGTGAADDSGLPNDRFFAVRPEGSVSTLKIQRTERGDSAVYLCASSLLAGGVATDTQYFGPGTRLTVL.

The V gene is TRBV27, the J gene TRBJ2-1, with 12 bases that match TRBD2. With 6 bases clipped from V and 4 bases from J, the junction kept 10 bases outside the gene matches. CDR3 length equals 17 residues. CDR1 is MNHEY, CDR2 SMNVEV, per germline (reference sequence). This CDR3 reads CASRTRLAGEGYNEQFF. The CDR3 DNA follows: TGTGCCAGCAGGACCCGACTAGCGGGAGAGGGTTACAATGAGCAGTTCTTC.

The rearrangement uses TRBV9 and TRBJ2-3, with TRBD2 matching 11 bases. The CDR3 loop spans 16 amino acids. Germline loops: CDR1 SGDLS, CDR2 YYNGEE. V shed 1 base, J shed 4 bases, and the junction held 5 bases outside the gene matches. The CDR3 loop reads CASSVTSGSLADTQYF. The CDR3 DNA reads TGTGCCAGCAGCGTAACTAGCGGGAGTTTGGCAGATACGCAGTATTTT.

The CDR3 region is CASSSGQGDPLYGYTF. In nucleotides, the CDR3 is TGTGCCAGCAGCTCTGGACAGGGGGATCCTCTCTATGGCTACACCTTC. V usage is TRBV5-5 and J usage is TRBJ1-2, with TRBD1 matching over 10 bases. The CDR3 consists of 16 residues. The V segment lost 3 bases and the J segment 4 bases; nucleotides outside the gene matches: 9. Germline assignment: CDR1 SGHKS and CDR2 YYEKEE (reference sequence).

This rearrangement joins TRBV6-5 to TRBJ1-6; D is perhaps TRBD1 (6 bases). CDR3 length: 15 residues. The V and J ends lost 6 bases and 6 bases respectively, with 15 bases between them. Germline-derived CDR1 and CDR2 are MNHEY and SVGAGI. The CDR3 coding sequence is TGTGCCAGCAGCGGTAGCGTAGGGGGTAATTCACCCCTCCACTTT. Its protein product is CASSGSVGGNSPLHF.

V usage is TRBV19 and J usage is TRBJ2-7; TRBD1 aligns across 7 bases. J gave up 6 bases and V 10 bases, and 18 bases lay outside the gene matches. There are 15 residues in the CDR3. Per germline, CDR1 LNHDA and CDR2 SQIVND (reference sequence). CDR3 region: CATGQDTTNPLEQYF. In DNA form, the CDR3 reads TGTGCCACAGGACAGGACACCACCAACCCTCTCGAGCAGTACTTC. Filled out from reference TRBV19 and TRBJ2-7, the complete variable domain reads DGGITQSPKYLFRKEGQNVTLSCEQNLNHDAMYWYRQDPGQGLRLIYYSQIVNDFQKGDIAEGYSVSREKKESFPLTVTSAQKNPTAFYLCATGQDTTNPLEQYFGPGTRLTVT.